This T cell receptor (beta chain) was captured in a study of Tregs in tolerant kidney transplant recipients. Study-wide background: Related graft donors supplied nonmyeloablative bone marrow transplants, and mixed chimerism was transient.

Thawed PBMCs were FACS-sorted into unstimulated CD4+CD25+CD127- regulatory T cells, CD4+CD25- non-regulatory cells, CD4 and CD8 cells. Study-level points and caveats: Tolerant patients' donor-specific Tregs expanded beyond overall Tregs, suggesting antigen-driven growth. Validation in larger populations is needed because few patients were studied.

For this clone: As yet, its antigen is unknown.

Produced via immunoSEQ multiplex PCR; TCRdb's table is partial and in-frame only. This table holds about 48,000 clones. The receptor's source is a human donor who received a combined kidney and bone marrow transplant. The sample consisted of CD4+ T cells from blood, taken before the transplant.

The CDR3 DNA, read in part, is TGTGCCAGTAGTACCCGGTTAGCGGGTTACGAG. Amino acid sequence: CASSTRLAGYE. From start to end, the CDR3 is CASSTRLAGYEQYF. The rearrangement joins TRBV19 to TRBJ2-7; 7 nucleotides align to TRBD2. The CDR3 end falls 3 residues outside the read, so it is completed with the germline J gene. CDR1 LNHDA and CDR2 SQIVND come from the germline V gene (reference sequence). The CDR3 contains 14 residues. The ends lost 4 bases at V and 4 bases at J; junction bases unmatched: 7. Based on the CDR3 plus reference TRBV19 and TRBJ2-7, the full variable domain is DGGITQSPKYLFRKEGQNVTLSCEQNLNHDAMYWYRQDPGQGLRLIYYSQIVNDFQKGDIAEGYSVSREKKESFPLTVTSAQKNPTAFYLCASSTRLAGYEQYFGPGTRLTVT.